One and the same sample provided the 28 T cell receptor beta chains below, sequenced in a study of T cells in Graves' hyperthyroidism and ophthalmopathy (dated by TCRdb to between 2018 and 2021). The library was made by multiplex PCR. These reads were obtained on an Illumina HiSeq 2000. The TCR beta CDR3 regions were amplified from RNA transcripts. The TCR CDR3 was subjected to a first round of RT-PCR using the HTBI primer set and the Qiagen OneStep RT-PCR kit. TCRdb took the public reads, trimmed them with fastp at Q25, ran MiXCR for clone calling and kept in-frame beta chains. Rows with a matching CDR3 protein are joined into one entry that keeps the most common DNA and genes. The sample table shows 550,000 to 850,000 distinct CDR3 sequences, and about 19% are seen once. The ten largest clones add up to 16% of the sample. Sequencing used blood. The receptors derive from a woman aged 50 to 65 with Graves' hyperthyroidism that later progressed to Graves' ophthalmopathy.

The chain links TRBV4-2 to TRBJ2-1, with D uncertain. Trimming stripped 4 bases from V and 8 bases from J, with 9 bases between. The germline V gene has CDR1 LGHNA and CDR2 YNFKEQ. This CDR3 has 12 amino acids. CDR3: CASSPQLDEQFF. CDR3 in DNA: TGTGCCAGCAGCCCCCAATTGGATGAGCAGTTCTTC.

This clonotype has more than one count but fewer than ten. This may stem from a read error, because a much larger clone lies one nucleotide away. For the CDR3, the DNA is TGTGCCAGCAGTTTAGGGCAGACAGAGACCCAGTGCTTC. Its translation is CASSLGQTETQCF. J is TRBJ2-5 and V is TRBV28; D might be TRBD1 (5 bases). Germline V gene data show CDR1 as MDHEN and CDR2 as SYDVKM. The CDR3 covers 13 residues.

J is TRBJ1-1 and V is TRBV2; D may be TRBD1 (6 bases). The germline V gene encodes CDR1 SNHLY and CDR2 FYNNEI. V gave up 6 bases and J gave up 1 base, with 12 bases separating them. The CDR3 loop spans 14 amino acids. The CDR3: CASRAAGANTEAFF. In nucleotides, the CDR3 is TGTGCCAGCAGGGCCGCAGGGGCGAACACTGAAGCTTTCTTT.

This chain links TRBV12-3 or TRBV12-4 with TRBJ2-7; possible D gene TRBD2, 5 bases. Between the trimmed V and J ends, which lost 7 bases and 6 bases, there was a span of 19 bases. The CDR3 has 14 residues. Written as DNA, the CDR3 is TGTGCCAGCACCCCAGGACGCGGGTCTGGCGAGCAGTACTTC. This translates into CASTPGRGSGEQYF.

The CDR3 loop is CSVVGDYNEQFF. The CDR3 region has the DNA TGCAGCGTCGTCGGGGACTACAATGAGCAGTTCTTC. The V gene is TRBV29-1, the J gene TRBJ2-1; tentatively, D is TRBD2 (5 bases). Germline V CDR1 and CDR2: SQVTM, ANQGSEA. The CDR3 is 12 amino acids. With 6 bases removed from V and 3 bases from J, the gap between germline ends came to 9 bases.

The rearrangement uses TRBV28 and TRBJ2-7, with D tentatively TRBD1 or TRBD2 (5 bases each). V lost 6 bases and J lost 0, with 15 bases in between. CDR3 length equals 15 residues. The germline CDR1 and CDR2 sequences are MDHEN and SYDVKM. CDR3: CASSDAGASSYEQYF. CDR3 nucleotides: TGTGCCAGCAGCGATGCCGGGGCCAGCTCCTACGAGCAGTACTTC. Combining the CDR3 with reference TRBV28 and TRBJ2-7 gives the whole variable domain DVKVTQSSRYLVKRTGEKVFLECVQDMDHENMFWYRQDPGLGLRLIYFSYDVKMKEKGDIPEGYSVSREKKERFSLILESASTNQTSMYLCASSDAGASSYEQYFGPGTRLTVT.

There are a few counts of this clonotype. The CDR3 sequence is CASSPWERDTGELFF. CDR3 nucleotide sequence: TGTGCCAGCAGCCCGTGGGAGCGGGACACCGGGGAGCTGTTTTTT. The J gene is TRBJ2-2, the V gene TRBV3-1; D perhaps matches TRBD2 (6 bases). Germline V gene lookup returns CDR1 LGHDT and CDR2 YNNKEL (reference sequence). V was shortened by 4 bases and J by 3 bases, with 12 bases between the two germline ends. CDR3 length equals 15 residues.

Only a few counts were recorded for this clonotype. The chain joins TRBV6-1 to TRBJ2-2; the match to TRBD1 covers 10 bases. The CDR3 has 16 amino acids. With V trimmed by 5 bases and J by 4 bases, 7 bases remained unmatched. In germline, CDR1 is MNHNS, CDR2 SASEGT. The CDR3 region is CASSSRDRGITGELFF. The CDR3 DNA reads TGTGCCAGCAGTTCCCGGGACAGGGGAATCACCGGGGAGCTGTTTTTT.

The chain combines TRBV12-3 or TRBV12-4 with TRBJ2-2; TRBD2 matches 7 bases. The CDR3 is made up of 15 amino acids. Trimming at V came to 4 bases and at J to 4 bases, leaving 6 bases not matched to a gene. CDR3 sequence reads: CASSYWGGVTGELFF. CDR3 bases: TGTGCCAGCAGTTACTGGGGGGGAGTCACCGGGGAGCTGTTTTTT.

This clonotype has more than one count but fewer than ten. With a much larger clone just one base away, this may be a read error. The chain has TRBV30 and TRBJ1-5, with 10 positions matching TRBD1. The CDR3 is made up of 15 amino acids. CDR1 and CDR2 from the germline V gene are GTSNPN and SVGIG (reference sequence). V was clipped by 5 bases and J by 3 bases; unmatched bases: 7. For the CDR3, the DNA is TGTGCCTGGGGTCTGACAGGGGGCCTCAATCAGCCCCAGCATTTT. As protein: CAWGLTGGLNQPQHF.

The chain links TRBV19 to TRBJ1-3; D gene ambiguous. CDR3 length: 13 residues. Between the trimmed V and J ends, which lost 5 bases and 3 bases, there was a span of 8 bases. CDR1 and CDR2 from the germline V gene are LNHDA and SQIVND (reference sequence). The CDR3 reads CASSPPFGNTIYF. The CDR3 DNA reads TGTGCCAGTAGTCCCCCTTTTGGAAACACCATATATTTT.

This clonotype was detected a few times. The J gene is TRBJ2-7, the V gene TRBV20-1, with 8 nucleotides matching TRBD2. Looked up from germline, CDR1 is DFQATT and CDR2 is SNEGSKA (reference sequence). This CDR3 comprises 13 residues. V gave up 6 bases and J gave up 1 base; unmatched junction bases: 5. This CDR3 reads CSAQSGGSYEQYF. In DNA form, the CDR3 reads TGCAGTGCCCAGAGCGGGGGTTCCTACGAGCAGTACTTC.

This clonotype was seen only a few times. The chain carries TRBV29-1 and TRBJ2-5; D tentatively fits TRBD1 or TRBD2 (6 bases each). The V gene's germline CDR1 is SQVTM and CDR2 ANQGSEA. The CDR3 is 13 amino acids. V was shortened by 4 bases and J by 3 bases, with 12 bases between the two germline ends. As DNA, the CDR3 is TGCAGCGTTGGAGGGGGGTCAGAAGAGACCCAGTACTTC. This gives the protein CSVGGGSEETQYF.

V is TRBV6-1 and J is TRBJ1-1, with 7 positions matching TRBD1. Germline V gene data show CDR1 as MNHNS and CDR2 as SASEGT. The CDR3 runs to 14 residues. The V segment lost 6 bases and the J segment 3 bases; nucleotides outside the gene matches: 7. The CDR3: CASSRTGWDTEAFF. Here the CDR3 DNA reads TGTGCCAGCAGCCGGACAGGTTGGGACACTGAAGCTTTCTTT.

The table lists this clonotype with many counts. The chain recombines TRBV2 with TRBJ1-1; D is undetermined. The germline gives CDR1 SNHLY, CDR2 FYNNEI. CDR3 length: 13 amino acids. Between the trimmed V and J ends, which lost 4 bases and 3 bases, there was a span of 9 bases. CDR3 amino acids: CASSGGVYTEAFF. The CDR3 DNA reads as TGTGCCAGCAGTGGAGGTGTCTACACTGAAGCTTTCTTT.

J is TRBJ1-1 and V is TRBV6-5; TRBD1 matches at 7 bases. V gave up 2 bases and J gave up 0 bases; unmatched junction bases: 3. Germline V CDR1 and CDR2: MNHEY, SVGAGI. This CDR3 spans 15 amino acids. The CDR3 nucleotides are TGTGCCAGCAGTTACGGCCAGGGGGTGAACACTGAAGCTTTCTTT. Translated: CASSYGQGVNTEAFF.

The chain employs TRBV6-1 and TRBJ1-5; TRBD1 matches at 10 bases. After removal of 7 bases from V and 4 bases from J, the junction contained 7 bases not matched to a gene. CDR3 length: 15 residues. The germline gives CDR1 MNHNS, CDR2 SASEGT. CDR3 residues: CASTRTGGKNQPQHF. DNA of the CDR3: TGTGCCAGCACCCGGACAGGGGGAAAGAATCAGCCCCAGCATTTT.

This chain joins TRBV6-2 or TRBV6-3 and TRBJ1-1, with 9 bases fitting TRBD1. The CDR3 contains 15 residues. The germline CDR1 and CDR2 sequences are MNHEY and SVGEGT. J was trimmed by 5 bases and V by 2 bases; bases with no gene match: 6. CDR3 in amino acids: CASSYVDRGGTEAFF. Written as DNA, the CDR3 is TGTGCCAGCAGTTACGTCGACAGGGGGGGGACTGAAGCTTTCTTT.

J is TRBJ2-3 and V is TRBV25-1, with D hard to call. Per the germline V gene, CDR1 is MGHDK and CDR2 is SYGVNS. With 4 bases removed from V and 6 bases from J, the gap between germline ends came to 8 bases. CDR3 length: 12 residues. The CDR3 DNA sequence: TGTGCCAGCAGTGCTCAATTGGATACGCAGTATTTT. Translated: CASSAQLDTQYF.

This clonotype was counted ten times or more. This rearrangement joins TRBV3-1 to TRBJ1-2; 8 nucleotides match TRBD1. The germline V gene encodes CDR1 LGHDT and CDR2 YNNKEL (reference sequence). Germline trimming cut 5 bases from V and 5 bases from J; bases unmatched to any gene: 1. The CDR3 loop spans 12 amino acids. This CDR3 reads CASSGDRYGYTF. The CDR3 region has the DNA TGTGCCAGCAGCGGGGACAGGTATGGCTACACCTTC.

This clonotype was found a few times. V usage is TRBV20-1 and J usage is TRBJ2-7, with 7 bases that match TRBD2. This CDR3 region has 14 residues. J lost 2 bases, V lost 6 bases, and 10 bases had no gene match. Per germline, CDR1 DFQATT and CDR2 SNEGSKA (reference sequence). CDR3 sequence reads: CSAESPAGTYEQYF. CDR3 in DNA: TGCAGTGCGGAGTCCCCAGCGGGGACCTACGAGCAGTACTTC.

The V gene is TRBV11-3, the J gene TRBJ2-5, with D possibly called TRBD1 or TRBD2 (5 bases each). Trimming took 5 bases from V and 5 from J, leaving 12 bases between them. The CDR3 has 13 amino acids. CDR1 is SGHNT and CDR2 is YENEEA in the germline V gene. CDR3 DNA sequence: TGTGCCAGCAGCACCAGGGACCGGGAGACCCAGTACTTC. It encodes CASSTRDRETQYF.

This clonotype came up a few times. The chain combines TRBV19 with TRBJ2-1; a weak D match, TRBD1 (5 bases). V lost 3 bases to trimming and J lost 10 bases, with 10 bases between them. The CDR3 covers 12 residues. From germline, CDR1 is LNHDA and CDR2 SQIVND (reference sequence). CDR3 in DNA: TGTGCCAGTAGTATCCCAGGGTCGGAGCAGTTCTTC. Amino acid sequence: CASSIPGSEQFF.

This clonotype was found many times. J is TRBJ2-3 and V is TRBV11-3, with TRBD2 matching 11 bases. The germline V gene encodes CDR1 SGHNT and CDR2 YENEEA. The trim removed 5 bases at V and 2 bases at J, leaving 6 bases unmatched. This CDR3 comprises 16 residues. CDR3 sequence (DNA): TGTGCCAGCAGCCCGGGACTAGCGGAACACACAGATACGCAGTATTTT. Translated, it gives CASSPGLAEHTDTQYF.

This clonotype has ten or more counts. The V gene is TRBV10-3, the J gene TRBJ1-4; 12 nucleotides line up with TRBD1. The CDR3 runs 16 residues. Losses at the gene ends were 6 bases for V and 7 bases for J; bases not matched to a gene: 9. Germline CDR1 ENHRY, CDR2 SYGVKD. The CDR3 loop reads CAISDLGTGGGEKLFF. The CDR3 DNA reads as TGTGCCATCAGCGACCTGGGGACAGGGGGCGGTGAAAAACTGTTTTTT.

On this clonotype: Since a much larger clone is just one base distant, this may be a read error. The genes are TRBV20-1 and TRBJ1-4, with D tentatively TRBD1 (5 bases). CDR3 length equals 13 residues. V lost 6 bases and J 3 bases, leaving 11 bases between the germline ends. The V gene's germline CDR1 is DFQATT and CDR2 SNEGSKA (reference sequence). The CDR3 sequence is CSAGAGANEKLFF. The CDR3 DNA reads TGCAGTGCAGGGGCGGGGGCTAATGAAAAACTGTTTTTT.

There are a few counts of this clonotype. This sequence joins TRBV5-1 and TRBJ2-2; 8 bases align to TRBD1. From germline, CDR1 is SGHRS and CDR2 YFSETQ. J lost 5 bases, V lost 5 bases, and 20 bases had no gene match. This CDR3 comprises 19 residues. The CDR3 DNA reads as TGCGCCAGCAGGACCCAGAGGACAGGGAACCCGTTTGTAACCGGGGAGCTGTTTTTT. Translating it yields CASRTQRTGNPFVTGELFF. Full variable domain (rest looked up from reference TRBV5-1 and TRBJ2-2): KAGVTQTPRYLIKTRGQQVTLSCSPISGHRSVSWYQQTPGQGLQFLFEYFSETQRNKGNFPGRFSGRQFSNSRSEMNVSTLELGDSALYLCASRTQRTGNPFVTGELFFGEGSRLTVL.

This clonotype was found many times. The chain uses TRBV11-2 and TRBJ1-4, with a tentative D call TRBD1 (5 bases). This CDR3 contains 17 residues. V was cut by 7 bases and J by 7 bases, with 25 bases left in between. Germline assignment: CDR1 SGHAT and CDR2 FQNNGV. CDR3 residues: CASMSTRDARRGEKLFF. For the CDR3, the DNA is TGTGCCAGCATGTCGACCCGGGACGCCAGAAGAGGTGAAAAACTGTTTTTT.